This T cell receptor beta chain was documented in a study of beta chain features in type 1 diabetes. Study as a whole: Age, gender and cell yields were alike across patients and healthy donors.

From germline, CDR1 is MNHEY and CDR2 SVGAGI. This CDR3 has 13 residues. Trimming took 9 bases from V and 5 from J; bases not matched to a gene: 9. Study-level points and caveats: Among patients with Type 1 diabetes, TCRB CDR3s were moderately but significantly shorter in every one of the four CD4+ subsets.

Comment on this clone: Its antigen is undetermined.

The authors took one heparinised blood draw, averaging approximately 120 mL, from each donor. In all sorted populations, purity surpassed 98%. The sequenced template was cDNA made from the entire isolated RNA. Data came from immunoSEQ multiplex PCR; TCRdb stores just in-frame clones and leaves some out. The sample has about 240,000 clones; around 13% are singletons. The sample consisted of naive CD4+ T cells from blood. The chain is built from TRBV6-5 and TRBJ1-2; 7 bases agree with TRBD1. This receptor was obtained from a man between 25 and 39 years old with type 1 diabetes. DNA for the CDR3: TGTGCCAGTTCGACAGGGACCTTTTATGGCTACACCTTC. This codes for CASSTGTFYGYTF.